This TCR beta chain was identified in a study of graft-versus-host responses after intestinal transplantation. Study-level information: Every transplant recipient was induced with anti-thymocyte globulin, then maintained on tacrolimus and steroids for two to three years.

Turning to this clone: Its target is unknown.

V was pared by 0 bases and J by 8 bases, with 8 bases between. The germline gives CDR1 LGHNA, CDR2 YSLEER. The CDR3 contains 13 residues. Some clones are missing from TCRdb's copy, which holds only in-frame ones; the method was immunoSEQ multiplex PCR. The table records 90,000 to 100,000 clones, 91% of them present only once. The starting material was unstimulated CD8+ T cells sorted from spleen or lymph node cells, obtained before intestinal transplant. The chain couples TRBV4-3 to TRBJ2-1; D is unclear. The TCR was taken from a human donor who received an intestinal transplant. The CDR3 protein is CASSQDRLYEQFF. In nucleotides, the CDR3 is TGCGCCAGCAGCCAAGATCGGTTGTATGAGCAGTTCTTC.